This TCR beta chain was observed in a study of cytomegalovirus exposure and HLA in healthy donors. Use of 60 Vbeta and 13 Jbeta primers characterized the PCR. Generated by immunoSEQ multiplex PCR, the TCRdb table keeps only in-frame clones and is missing some. Among more than 90,000 clones listed, 70% were seen once. This clone was seen just once. Material: PBMCs. The source is a man aged 25 to 40 in good health and CMV-seropositive.

The CDR3: CAWRSPRGRNEKLFF. The CDR3, as DNA: TGTGCCTGGAGGAGTCCGAGGGGGCGCAACGAAAAACTGTTTTTT. The chain combines TRBV30 with TRBJ1-4; 7 bases align to TRBD1. Trimming took 3 bases from V and 8 from J; bases not matched to a gene: 12. CDR3 size: 15 residues. Germline V lookup: CDR1 GTSNPN, CDR2 SVGIG (reference sequence).